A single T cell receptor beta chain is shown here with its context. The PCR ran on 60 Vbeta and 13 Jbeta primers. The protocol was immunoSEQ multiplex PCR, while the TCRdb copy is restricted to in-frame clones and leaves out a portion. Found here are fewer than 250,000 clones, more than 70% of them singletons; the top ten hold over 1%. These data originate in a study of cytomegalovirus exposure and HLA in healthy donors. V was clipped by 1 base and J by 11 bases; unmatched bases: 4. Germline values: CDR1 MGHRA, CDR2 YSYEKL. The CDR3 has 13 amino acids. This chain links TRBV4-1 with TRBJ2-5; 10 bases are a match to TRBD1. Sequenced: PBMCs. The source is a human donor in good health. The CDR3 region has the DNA TGCGCCAGCAGCCAAGCGGGGGGACAGGGGCAGTACTTC. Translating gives CASSQAGGQGQYF.